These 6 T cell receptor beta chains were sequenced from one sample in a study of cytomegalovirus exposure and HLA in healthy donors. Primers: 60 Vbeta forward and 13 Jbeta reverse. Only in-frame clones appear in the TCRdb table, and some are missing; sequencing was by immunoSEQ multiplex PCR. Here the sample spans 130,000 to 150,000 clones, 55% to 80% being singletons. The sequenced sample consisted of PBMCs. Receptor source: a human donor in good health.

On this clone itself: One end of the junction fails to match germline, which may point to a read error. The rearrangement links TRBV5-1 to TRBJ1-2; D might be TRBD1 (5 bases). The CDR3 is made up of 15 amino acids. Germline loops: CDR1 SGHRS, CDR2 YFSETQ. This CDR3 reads CASSPRLGTNYGCTF. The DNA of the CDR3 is TGCGCCAGCAGCCCGAGATTGGGGACTAACTATGGCTGCACCTTC.

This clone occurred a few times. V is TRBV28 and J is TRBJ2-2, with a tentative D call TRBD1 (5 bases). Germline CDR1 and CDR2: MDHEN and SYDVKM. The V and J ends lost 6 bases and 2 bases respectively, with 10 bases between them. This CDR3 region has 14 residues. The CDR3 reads CASRGRVNTGELFF. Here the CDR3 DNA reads TGTGCCAGCAGGGGGCGCGTAAACACCGGGGAGCTGTTTTTT.

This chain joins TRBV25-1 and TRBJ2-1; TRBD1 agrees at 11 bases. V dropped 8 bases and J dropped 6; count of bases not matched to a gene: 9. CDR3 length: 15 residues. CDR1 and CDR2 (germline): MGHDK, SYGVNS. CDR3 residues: CASRDRDRGGNEQFF. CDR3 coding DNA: TGTGCCAGCCGAGATCGGGACAGGGGGGGCAATGAGCAGTTCTTC. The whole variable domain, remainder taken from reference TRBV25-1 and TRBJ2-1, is EADIYQTPRYLVIGTGKKITLECSQTMGHDKMYWYQQDPGMELHLIHYSYGVNSTEKGDLSSESTVSRIRTEHFPLTLESARPSHTSQYLCASRDRDRGGNEQFFGPGTRLTVL.

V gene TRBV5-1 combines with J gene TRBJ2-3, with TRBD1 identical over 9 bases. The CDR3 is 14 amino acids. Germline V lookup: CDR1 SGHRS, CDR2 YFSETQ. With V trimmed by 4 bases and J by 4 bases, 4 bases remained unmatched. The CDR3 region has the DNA TGCGCCAGCAGCGGAACAGGGGGCCCAGATACGCAGTATTTT. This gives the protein CASSGTGGPDTQYF. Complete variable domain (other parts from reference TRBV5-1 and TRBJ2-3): KAGVTQTPRYLIKTRGQQVTLSCSPISGHRSVSWYQQTPGQGLQFLFEYFSETQRNKGNFPGRFSGRQFSNSRSEMNVSTLELGDSALYLCASSGTGGPDTQYFGPGTRLTVL.

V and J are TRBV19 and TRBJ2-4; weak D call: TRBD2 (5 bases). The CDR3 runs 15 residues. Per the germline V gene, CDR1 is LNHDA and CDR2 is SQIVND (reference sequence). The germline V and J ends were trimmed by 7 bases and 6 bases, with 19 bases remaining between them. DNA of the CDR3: TGTGCCAGTATTATCGAGGGTCCCGTTGGAAACATTCAGTACTTC. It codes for CASIIEGPVGNIQYF. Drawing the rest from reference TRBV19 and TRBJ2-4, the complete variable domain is DGGITQSPKYLFRKEGQNVTLSCEQNLNHDAMYWYRQDPGQGLRLIYYSQIVNDFQKGDIAEGYSVSREKKESFPLTVTSAQKNPTAFYLCASIIEGPVGNIQYFGAGTRLSVL.

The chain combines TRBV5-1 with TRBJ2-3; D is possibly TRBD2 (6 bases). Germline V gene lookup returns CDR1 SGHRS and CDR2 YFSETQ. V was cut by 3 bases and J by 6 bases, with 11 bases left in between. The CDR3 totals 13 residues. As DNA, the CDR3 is TGCGCCAGCAGCTCGGGGGTCGGCGATACGCAGTATTTT. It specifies CASSSGVGDTQYF.